The next 20 T cell receptor beta chains were all read from a single sample in a study of shared clonotypes between healthy human individuals. TCRdb keeps only in-frame clones here, not all; method: immunoSEQ multiplex PCR. Among 170,000 or so clones listed, roughly 70% were seen once. The sample was memory CD4+ T cells sorted from blood. The sample's subset: CD45RA-negative fraction. The receptors were sampled from a young man in good health.

This chain links TRBV5-1 with TRBJ1-1, with D tentatively TRBD1 (5 bases). The CDR3 spans 13 residues. The V end lost 4 bases, the J end lost 3 bases, and 10 bases lay between the germline ends. Looked up from germline, CDR1 is SGHRS and CDR2 is YFSETQ. The CDR3 DNA reads TGCGCCAGCAGCACGGTAGGGGACACTGAAGCTTTCTTT. This codes for CASSTVGDTEAFF.

The sample holds a few counts of this clone. The chain carries TRBV19 and TRBJ2-1; D not resolved. The germline V and J ends were trimmed by 2 bases and 5 bases, with 7 bases remaining between them. Germline CDR1 and CDR2: LNHDA and SQIVND (reference sequence). CDR3 size: 13 residues. CDR3 sequence (DNA): TGTGCCAGTAGTATAATCGACGACAATGAGCAGTTCTTC. It translates to CASSIIDDNEQFF. Full variable domain (outside the CDR3, taken from reference TRBV19 and TRBJ2-1): DGGITQSPKYLFRKEGQNVTLSCEQNLNHDAMYWYRQDPGQGLRLIYYSQIVNDFQKGDIAEGYSVSREKKESFPLTVTSAQKNPTAFYLCASSIIDDNEQFFGPGTRLTVL.

The V and J genes are TRBV28 and TRBJ1-4, with 7 bases matching TRBD1. The CDR3 runs 14 residues. V lost 5 bases and J lost 5; bases outside the gene matches: 5. Germline V CDR1 and CDR2: MDHEN, SYDVKM. The CDR3 nucleotides read TGTGCCAGCAGTAAACCGGGACAGAATGAAAAACTGTTTTTT. It is translated as CASSKPGQNEKLFF.

This chain joins TRBV19 and TRBJ2-3; D is uncertain. The germline V and J ends were trimmed by 2 bases and 0 bases, with 9 bases remaining between them. The CDR3 totals 15 residues. Per germline, CDR1 LNHDA and CDR2 SQIVND (reference sequence). The CDR3 nucleotides are TGTGCCAGTAGTATAATAGAAGCCAGCACAGATACGCAGTATTTT. Protein product: CASSIIEASTDTQYF.

The table lists this clone with a few counts. The V gene is TRBV10-3, the J gene TRBJ2-7; tentatively, D is TRBD1 (5 bases). CDR1 and CDR2 from the germline V gene are ENHRY and SYGVKD. CDR3 length: 13 residues. The V end lost 6 bases, the J end lost 7 bases, and 16 bases lay between the germline ends. Written as DNA, the CDR3 is TGTGCCATCAGGGACGGACAATTGGCGGAGCAGTACTTC. Protein sequence: CAIRDGQLAEQYF.

The chain has TRBV25-1 and TRBJ2-5; no definite D call. Germline loops: CDR1 MGHDK, CDR2 SYGVNS. The length of the CDR3 is 11 residues. The ends were cut back, 9 bases at V and 2 bases at J, with 7 bases in the middle. CDR3 sequence reads: CASSKQETQYF. For the CDR3, the DNA is TGTGCCAGTTCTAAGCAAGAGACCCAGTACTTC.

The gene calls are TRBV7-2 and TRBJ2-3; possible D gene TRBD2, 6 bases. The CDR3 runs to 17 residues. V was trimmed by 3 bases and J by 0 bases, leaving 16 bases between them. Germline loops: CDR1 SGHTA, CDR2 FQGNSA. The CDR3 region has the DNA TGTGCCAGCAGCTTTAGCGGCCGGTACACTAGCACAGATACGCAGTATTTT. This gives the protein CASSFSGRYTSTDTQYF. The full variable domain, rest sourced from reference TRBV7-2 and TRBJ2-3, is GAGVSQSPSNKVTEKGKDVELRCDPISGHTALYWYRQSLGQGLEFLIYFQGNSAPDKSGLPSDRFSAERTGGSVSTLTIQRTQQEDSAVYLCASSFSGRYTSTDTQYFGPGTRLTVL.

This clone occurred many times. The V call is TRBV6-1, the J call TRBJ2-2, with D perhaps TRBD1 (5 bases). The length of the CDR3 is 15 residues. With 4 bases removed from V and 7 bases from J, the gap between germline ends came to 16 bases. Germline V gives CDR1 MNHNS, CDR2 SASEGT. The CDR3 DNA is TGTGCCAGCAGTGCACTTACCGACAGTGGCGGGGAGCTGTTTTTT. It translates to CASSALTDSGGELFF.

V gene TRBV6-1 combines with J gene TRBJ1-1; D perhaps matches TRBD1 (5 bases). This CDR3 is built from 15 residues. The ends were cut back, 5 bases at V and 6 bases at J, with 19 bases in the middle. Germline CDR1 MNHNS, CDR2 SASEGT. In nucleotides, the CDR3 is TGTGCCAGCAGTCTGGGGACGGCGCGGGAGGCTGAAGCTTTCTTT. The encoded protein is CASSLGTAREAEAFF.

This chain joins TRBV11-2 and TRBJ2-1; D is possibly TRBD1 or TRBD2 (5 bases each). The germline CDR1 and CDR2 sequences are SGHAT and FQNNGV. V lost 1 base to trimming and J lost 9 bases, with 16 bases between them. This CDR3 is built from 15 residues. CDR3 bases: TGTGCCAGCAGCTTAGGGGGACCATATTTGGGTGAGCAGTTCTTC. Protein product: CASSLGGPYLGEQFF.

The chain uses TRBV27 and TRBJ1-5, with a tentative D call TRBD1 (5 bases). This CDR3 has 14 residues. Germline CDR1 is MNHEY and CDR2 is SMNVEV (reference sequence). V lost 2 bases to trimming and J lost 2 bases, with 7 bases between them. The CDR3 coding sequence is TGTGCCAGCAGTTTAGGGACGGGCAATCAGCCCCAGCATTTT. Its translation is CASSLGTGNQPQHF.

J is TRBJ2-5 and V is TRBV28; D is ambiguous. V gave up 2 bases and J gave up 4 bases, with 11 bases separating them. The germline V gene has CDR1 MDHEN and CDR2 SYDVKM. The CDR3 totals 14 residues. The CDR3 bases are TGTGCCAGCAGTTTACCAACTCCCGCAGAGACCCAGTACTTC. This sequence encodes CASSLPTPAETQYF.

This chain joins TRBV7-2 and TRBJ2-7; 9 nucleotides agree with TRBD2. This CDR3 contains 16 residues. In germline, CDR1 is SGHTA, CDR2 FQGNSA. Germline trimming cut 0 bases from V and 4 bases from J; bases unmatched to any gene: 7. CDR3 in amino acids: CASSLAETSGGYEQYF. CDR3 bases: TGTGCCAGCAGCTTAGCGGAGACTAGCGGTGGATACGAGCAGTACTTC.

The rearrangement joins TRBV27 to TRBJ1-1, with TRBD1 as a possible D gene (5 bases). Trimming removed 3 bases at V and 0 bases at J, with 17 bases between. There are 17 residues in the CDR3. Germline values: CDR1 MNHEY, CDR2 SMNVEV (reference sequence). CDR3 nucleotides: TGTGCCAGCAGTTTGGGCAGGGAGAGGGCCATGAACACTGAAGCTTTCTTT. Translation gives CASSLGRERAMNTEAFF.

The chain recombines TRBV29-1 with TRBJ2-2, with 10 bases lining up with TRBD1. The germline V gene encodes CDR1 SQVTM and CDR2 ANQGSEA. With V trimmed by 6 bases and J by 7 bases, 11 bases remained unmatched. The CDR3 totals 15 residues. CDR3 sequence (DNA): TGCAGCGTCCAACAAGGGACAGGGGCTGGCGGGGAGCTGTTTTTT. Its protein product is CSVQQGTGAGGELFF.

This clone was counted between two and nine times. The CDR3 protein is CASSLGKSYNEQFF. CDR3 nucleotide sequence: TGTGCCAGCAGTTTGGGTAAATCCTACAATGAGCAGTTCTTC. This rearrangement joins TRBV27 to TRBJ2-1; the D is unclear. V gave up 3 bases and J gave up 1 base, with 7 bases separating them. The CDR3 sequence is 14 residues long. CDR1 MNHEY and CDR2 SMNVEV come from the germline V gene (reference sequence).

The chain is built from TRBV2 and TRBJ2-1; no clear D gene. V was cut by 6 bases and J by 5 bases, with 14 bases left in between. The CDR3 sequence is 14 residues long. CDR1 and CDR2 from the germline V gene are SNHLY and FYNNEI. This CDR3 is CASRQGHSNNEQFF. CDR3 nucleotide sequence: TGTGCCAGCAGACAAGGGCATTCTAACAATGAGCAGTTCTTC.

This chain connects TRBV18 to TRBJ2-6; a possible D gene is TRBD1 (6 bases). Germline-derived CDR1 and CDR2 are KGHSH and LQKENI. V dropped 4 bases and J dropped 0 bases, with 13 bases sitting between them. The CDR3 has 17 amino acids. CDR3 residues: CASSLIRGSSGANVLTF. CDR3 DNA: TGTGCCAGCTCACTCATCAGGGGAAGCTCTGGGGCCAACGTCCTGACTTTC.

A remark on this clone: Other DNA sequences in the same sample also yield this CDR3. This rearrangement joins TRBV11-2 to TRBJ1-1; D is unclear. In germline, CDR1 is SGHAT, CDR2 FQNNGV. This CDR3 contains 14 residues. V was pared by 5 bases and J by 0 bases, with 10 bases between. In nucleotides, the CDR3 is TGTGCCAGCAGCCTACAACTCCTGAACACTGAAGCTTTCTTT. Translating it yields CASSLQLLNTEAFF.

This clone turned up a few times. The chain combines TRBV21-1 with TRBJ2-1. TRBV21-1 is a known pseudogene. This CDR3 has 15 residues. As DNA, the CDR3 is TGTGCCAGCAAGCAAAGGTTTCTAGGGTACAATGAGCAGTTCTTC. Protein sequence: CASKQRFLGYNEQFF.